The source of this T cell receptor beta chain is a study of blood T cell repertoires in COVID-19. Turning to the study itself: Sources were T cells, B-cell-depleted T cells, or PBMCs; the material itself was cDNA or gDNA.

CDR1 is KGHSH and CDR2 is LQKENI in the germline V gene. The CDR3 runs 13 residues. V gave up 3 bases and J gave up 4 bases; unmatched junction bases: 2. In the study's own analysis: Amplified reference gene primers provided the basis for estimating nucleated cell counts. The data were produced by immunoSEQ multiplex PCR, yet TCRdb's version contains in-frame clones alone and is incomplete. V and J calls plus clone size are reproduced from that table; the DNA served to infer D and trimming. The sample consists of approximately 100,000 clones, 65% to 90% of them appearing once. This TCR came from a woman aged 80 or over with active or convalescent COVID-19. The sequencing input was peripheral blood. This chain connects TRBV18 to TRBJ2-5; 7 positions agree with TRBD2. CDR3 amino acids: CASSPRGVETQYF. The CDR3 nucleotides read TGTGCCAGCTCACCCCGGGGGGTAGAGACCCAGTACTTC.